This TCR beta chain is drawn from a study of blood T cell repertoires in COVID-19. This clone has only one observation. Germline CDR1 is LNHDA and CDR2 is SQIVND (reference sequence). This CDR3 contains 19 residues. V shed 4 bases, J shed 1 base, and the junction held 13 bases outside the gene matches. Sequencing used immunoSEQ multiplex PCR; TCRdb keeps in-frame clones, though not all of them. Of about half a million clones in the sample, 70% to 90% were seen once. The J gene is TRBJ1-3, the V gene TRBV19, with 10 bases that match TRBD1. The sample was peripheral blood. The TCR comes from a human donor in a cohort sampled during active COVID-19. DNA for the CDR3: TGTGCCAGTAGTACCCGACAGGGGGCTTCCCCCAGATCTGGAAACACCATATATTTT. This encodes CASSTRQGASPRSGNTIYF.